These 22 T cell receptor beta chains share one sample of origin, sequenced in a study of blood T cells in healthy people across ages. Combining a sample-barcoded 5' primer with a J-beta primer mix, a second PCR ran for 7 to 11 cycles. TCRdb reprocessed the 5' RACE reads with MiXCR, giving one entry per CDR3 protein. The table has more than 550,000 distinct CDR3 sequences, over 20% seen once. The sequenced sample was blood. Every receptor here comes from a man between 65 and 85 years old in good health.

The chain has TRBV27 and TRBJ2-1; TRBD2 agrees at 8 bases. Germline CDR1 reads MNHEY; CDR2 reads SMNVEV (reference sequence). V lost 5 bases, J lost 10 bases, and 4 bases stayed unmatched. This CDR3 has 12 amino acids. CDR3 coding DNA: TGTGCCAGCAGTGCCGGGACTAGGGAGCAGTTCTTC. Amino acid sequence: CASSAGTREQFF.

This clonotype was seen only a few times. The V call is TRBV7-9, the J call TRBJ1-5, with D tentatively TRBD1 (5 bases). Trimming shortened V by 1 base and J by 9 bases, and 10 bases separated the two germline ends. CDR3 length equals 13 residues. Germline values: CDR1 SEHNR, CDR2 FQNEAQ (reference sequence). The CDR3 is CASSLGGETPQHF. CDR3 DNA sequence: TGTGCCAGCAGCTTAGGAGGGGAGACGCCCCAGCATTTT.

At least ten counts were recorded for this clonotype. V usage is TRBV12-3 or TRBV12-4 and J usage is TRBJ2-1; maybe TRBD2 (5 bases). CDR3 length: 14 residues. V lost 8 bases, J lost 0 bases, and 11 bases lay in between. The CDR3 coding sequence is TGTGCCAGCGTGCGGGTGAGCTCCTACAATGAGCAGTTCTTC. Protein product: CASVRVSSYNEQFF.

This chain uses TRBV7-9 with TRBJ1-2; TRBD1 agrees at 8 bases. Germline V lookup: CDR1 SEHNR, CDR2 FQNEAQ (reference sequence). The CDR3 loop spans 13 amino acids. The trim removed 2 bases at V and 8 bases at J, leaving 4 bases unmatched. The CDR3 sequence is CASSLRTGNGYTF. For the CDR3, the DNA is TGTGCCAGCAGCTTACGGACAGGGAACGGCTACACCTTC.

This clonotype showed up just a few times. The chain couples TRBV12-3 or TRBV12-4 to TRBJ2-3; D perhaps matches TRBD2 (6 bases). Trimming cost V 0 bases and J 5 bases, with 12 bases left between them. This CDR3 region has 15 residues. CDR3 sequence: CASSLAGGLRDTQYF. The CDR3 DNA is TGTGCCAGCAGTTTAGCGGGGGGATTGAGAGATACGCAGTATTTT.

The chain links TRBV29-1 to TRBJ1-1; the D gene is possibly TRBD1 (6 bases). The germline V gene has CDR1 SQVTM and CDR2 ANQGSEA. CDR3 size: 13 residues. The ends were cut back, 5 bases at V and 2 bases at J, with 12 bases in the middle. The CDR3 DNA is TGCAGCGTTCTGATGGGGGGCAACACTGAAGCTTTCTTT. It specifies CSVLMGGNTEAFF.

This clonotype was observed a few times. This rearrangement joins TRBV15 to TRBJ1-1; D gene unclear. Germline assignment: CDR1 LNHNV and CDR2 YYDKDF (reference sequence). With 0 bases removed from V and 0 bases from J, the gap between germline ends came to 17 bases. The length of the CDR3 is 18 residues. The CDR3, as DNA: TGTGCCACCAGCAGAGATAAAGGATACGAAGAGCTGAACACTGAAGCTTTCTTT. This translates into CATSRDKGYEELNTEAFF.

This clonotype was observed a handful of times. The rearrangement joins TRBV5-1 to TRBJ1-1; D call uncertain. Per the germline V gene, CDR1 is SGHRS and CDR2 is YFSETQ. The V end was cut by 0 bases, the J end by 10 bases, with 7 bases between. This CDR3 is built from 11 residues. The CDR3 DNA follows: TGCGCCAGCAGCTTGGGGACGGCAGCTTTCTTT. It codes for CASSLGTAAFF. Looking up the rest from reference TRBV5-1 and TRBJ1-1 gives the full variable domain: KAGVTQTPRYLIKTRGQQVTLSCSPISGHRSVSWYQQTPGQGLQFLFEYFSETQRNKGNFPGRFSGRQFSNSRSEMNVSTLELGDSALYLCASSLGTAAFFGQGTRLTVV.

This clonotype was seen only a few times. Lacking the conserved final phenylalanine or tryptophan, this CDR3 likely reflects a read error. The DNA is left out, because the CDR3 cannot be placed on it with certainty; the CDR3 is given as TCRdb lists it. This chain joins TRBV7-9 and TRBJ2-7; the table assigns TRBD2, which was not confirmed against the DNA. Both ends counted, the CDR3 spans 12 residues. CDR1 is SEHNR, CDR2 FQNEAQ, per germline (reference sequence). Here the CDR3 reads CASSPEGLTLNL.

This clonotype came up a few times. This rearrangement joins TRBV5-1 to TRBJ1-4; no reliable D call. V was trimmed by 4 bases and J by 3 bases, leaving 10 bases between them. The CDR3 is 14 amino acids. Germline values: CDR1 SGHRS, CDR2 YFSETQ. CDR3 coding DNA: TGCGCCAGCAGCGACGCGGTCGCTAATGAAAAACTGTTTTTT. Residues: CASSDAVANEKLFF.

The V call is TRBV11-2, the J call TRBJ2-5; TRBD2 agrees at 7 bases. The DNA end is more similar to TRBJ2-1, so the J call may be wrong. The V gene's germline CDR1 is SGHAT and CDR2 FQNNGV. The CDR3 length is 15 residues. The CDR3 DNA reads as TGTGCCAGCAGCTTGGGGACTATACAGTACAATGAGCAGTTCTTC. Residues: CASSLGTIQYNEQFF.

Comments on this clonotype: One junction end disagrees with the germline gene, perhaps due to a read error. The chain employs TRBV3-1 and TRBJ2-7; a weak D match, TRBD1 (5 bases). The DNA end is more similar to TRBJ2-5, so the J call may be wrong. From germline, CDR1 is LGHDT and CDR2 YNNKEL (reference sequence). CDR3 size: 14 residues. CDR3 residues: CASSQVQGQGTQYF. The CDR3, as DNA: TGTGCCAGCAGCCAAGTCCAGGGCCAAGGGACCCAGTACTTC.

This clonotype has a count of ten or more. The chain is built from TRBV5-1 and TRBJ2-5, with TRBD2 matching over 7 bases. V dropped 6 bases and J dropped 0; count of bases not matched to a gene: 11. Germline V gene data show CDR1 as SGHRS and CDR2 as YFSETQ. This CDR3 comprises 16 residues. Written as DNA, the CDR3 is TGCGCCAGCACCTCCGGTACCGGGGGGTACCAAGAGACCCAGTACTTC. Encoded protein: CASTSGTGGYQETQYF. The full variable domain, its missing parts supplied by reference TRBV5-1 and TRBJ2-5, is KAGVTQTPRYLIKTRGQQVTLSCSPISGHRSVSWYQQTPGQGLQFLFEYFSETQRNKGNFPGRFSGRQFSNSRSEMNVSTLELGDSALYLCASTSGTGGYQETQYFGPGTRLLVL.

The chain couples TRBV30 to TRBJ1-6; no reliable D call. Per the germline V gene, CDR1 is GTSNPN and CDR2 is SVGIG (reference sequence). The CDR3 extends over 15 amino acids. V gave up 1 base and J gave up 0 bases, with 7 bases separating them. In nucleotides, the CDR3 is TGTGCCTGGAGTGACGGAGCCTCCTATAATTCACCCCTCCACTTT. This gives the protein CAWSDGASYNSPLHF.

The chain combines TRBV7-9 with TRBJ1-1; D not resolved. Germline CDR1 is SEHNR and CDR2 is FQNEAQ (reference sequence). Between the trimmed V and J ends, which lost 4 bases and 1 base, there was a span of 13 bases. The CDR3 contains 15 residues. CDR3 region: CASSSRSAPNTEAFF. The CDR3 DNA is TGTGCCAGCAGCTCCCGTTCAGCCCCGAACACTGAAGCTTTCTTT.

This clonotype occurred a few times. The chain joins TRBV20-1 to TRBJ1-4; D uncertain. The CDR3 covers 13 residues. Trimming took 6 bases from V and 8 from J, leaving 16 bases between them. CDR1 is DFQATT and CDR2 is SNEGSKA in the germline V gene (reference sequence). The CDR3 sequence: CSARRSLEEKLFF. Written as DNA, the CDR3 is TGCAGTGCACGGAGGAGCCTTGAAGAAAAACTGTTTTTT.

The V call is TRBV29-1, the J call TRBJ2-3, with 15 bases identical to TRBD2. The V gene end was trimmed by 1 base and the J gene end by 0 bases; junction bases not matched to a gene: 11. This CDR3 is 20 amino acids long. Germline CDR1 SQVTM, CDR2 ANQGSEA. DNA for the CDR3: TGCAGCGTTGAAGGGGGACTAGCGGGAGGACCGCCAGATAGCACAGATACGCAGTATTTT. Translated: CSVEGGLAGGPPDSTDTQYF.

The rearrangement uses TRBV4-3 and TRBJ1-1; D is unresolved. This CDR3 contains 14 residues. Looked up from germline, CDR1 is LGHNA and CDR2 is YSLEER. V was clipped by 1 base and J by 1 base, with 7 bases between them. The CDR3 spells CASSQAAENTEAFF. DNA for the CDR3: TGCGCCAGCAGCCAAGCGGCAGAGAACACTGAAGCTTTCTTT.

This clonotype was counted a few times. CDR3 sequence (DNA): TGTGCCAGCAGGTTGACAGGGGTAGCTTACGAGCAGTACTTC. Translated: CASRLTGVAYEQYF. This chain joins TRBV2 and TRBJ2-7; 8 nucleotides align to TRBD1. V lost 6 bases to trimming and J lost 4 bases; unmatched junction nucleotides: 8. This CDR3 is 14 amino acids long. Germline V gene data show CDR1 as SNHLY and CDR2 as FYNNEI.

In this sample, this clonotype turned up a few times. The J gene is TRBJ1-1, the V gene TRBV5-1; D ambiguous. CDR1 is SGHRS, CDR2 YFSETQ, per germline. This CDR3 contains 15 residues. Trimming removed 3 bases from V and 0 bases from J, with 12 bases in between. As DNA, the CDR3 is TGCGCCAGCAGCTGGGCTATGGGCGTGAACACTGAAGCTTTCTTT. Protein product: CASSWAMGVNTEAFF. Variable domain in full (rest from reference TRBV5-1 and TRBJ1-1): KAGVTQTPRYLIKTRGQQVTLSCSPISGHRSVSWYQQTPGQGLQFLFEYFSETQRNKGNFPGRFSGRQFSNSRSEMNVSTLELGDSALYLCASSWAMGVNTEAFFGQGTRLTVV.

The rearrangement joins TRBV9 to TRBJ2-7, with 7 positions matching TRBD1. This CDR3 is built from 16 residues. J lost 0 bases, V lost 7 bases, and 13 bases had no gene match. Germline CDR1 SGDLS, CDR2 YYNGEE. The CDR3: CASSPAPRDSSYEQYF. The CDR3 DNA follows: TGTGCCAGCTCCCCAGCACCCCGGGACAGCTCCTACGAGCAGTACTTC. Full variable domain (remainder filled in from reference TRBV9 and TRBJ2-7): DSGVTQTPKHLITATGQRVTLRCSPRSGDLSVYWYQQSLDQGLQFLIQYYNGEERAKGNILERFSAQQFPDLHSELNLSSLELGDSALYFCASSPAPRDSSYEQYFGPGTRLTVT.

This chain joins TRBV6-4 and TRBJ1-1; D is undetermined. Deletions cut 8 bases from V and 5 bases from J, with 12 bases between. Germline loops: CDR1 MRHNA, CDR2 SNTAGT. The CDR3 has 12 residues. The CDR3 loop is CASGNPGTEAFF. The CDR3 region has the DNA TGTGCCAGCGGTAACCCGGGAACTGAAGCTTTCTTT.